This entry is about one T cell receptor (beta chain). Its specific antigen is unknown. Base qualities are not at hand, and no much larger clone is one base apart. The immunoSEQ Assay, a bias-controlled multiplex PCR, was used to amplify TCRbeta CDR3 regions from genomic DNA. In the source study's methods: Within the assay, amplification of reference gene primers was used to estimate how many nucleated cells each sample contained. Sequence reads were collapsed and filtered to measure the absolute abundance of every unique TCRbeta CDR3 rearrangement. For each sample, productive Simpson clonality was calculated as the square root of Simpson's diversity index across productive rearrangements. TCRdb provides this immuneACCESS table in a form limited to in-frame rearrangements. Some clones are lacking; in checked studies, under half of them reflect an unresolved V gene, and why the rest are absent is not known. D and trimming come from the DNA, and the V and J calls and clone size come from that table. The table for this sample lists 220,000 or so clones; about 88% of them were counted only once. Jointly, the top ten make up about 10% of the sample.

One collaborating source in Seattle enrolled patients while the patients were actively infected and followed the patients over time throughout the course of disease. Each collaborating institution followed its own protocols to collect whole blood in K2EDTA tubes. For TCRbeta analysis, collaborator samples were shipped as frozen whole blood, as isolated PBMCs, or as DNA extracted from either sample type. This specimen comes from a study of blood T cell repertoires in COVID-19 (dated by TCRdb to 2018 to 2021). With regard to the full study: Samples covering the acute and convalescent phases of COVID-19 were provided by collaborators in the United States, Italy and Spain. The prospective study material was composed of cDNA or gDNA derived from T cells, B-cell-depleted T cells, or PBMCs. Samples came from the ongoing ImmuneRACE study (first 160 participants) plus 1,254 subjects from 6 global collaborators. The repertoires were released in a freely available public database intended as a resource for research on the immune response to SARS-CoV-2. Where available, HLA class I and class II types were taken from metadata supplied by the sample provider and were not determined by assay-based typing. A de-identified subject ID, COVID-19 status, age in years and sex were almost always included in the sample metadata. Subjects who had been exposed to COVID-19, were actively infected with it, or had recovered from it provided the deeply sampled blood TCRbeta repertoires that made up the dataset.

According to the germline V gene (reference sequence), CDR1 reads MNHEY and CDR2 reads SMNVEV. V is pared back by 2 bases and J by 1 base, with 4 bases lying between the germline termini. CDR3 length: 13 amino acids, cysteine to phenylalanine. Of the read, only the CDR3 DNA is kept; its 39 bases are in frame from base 1. Overall study outcomes, separate from this receptor: The quantity of clinical and demographic metadata differed by source and by participant and was supplied without curation.

The sequenced material came from peripheral blood. The chain was built from TRBV27 and TRBJ2-3; the D gene remains uncertain. The origin of this receptor is a woman aged 50 to 60 with COVID-19, enrolled during active disease. The sequenced DNA is TGTGCCAGCAGTTTAGCGGGCACAGATACGCAGTATTTT. This encodes CASSLAGTDTQYF.